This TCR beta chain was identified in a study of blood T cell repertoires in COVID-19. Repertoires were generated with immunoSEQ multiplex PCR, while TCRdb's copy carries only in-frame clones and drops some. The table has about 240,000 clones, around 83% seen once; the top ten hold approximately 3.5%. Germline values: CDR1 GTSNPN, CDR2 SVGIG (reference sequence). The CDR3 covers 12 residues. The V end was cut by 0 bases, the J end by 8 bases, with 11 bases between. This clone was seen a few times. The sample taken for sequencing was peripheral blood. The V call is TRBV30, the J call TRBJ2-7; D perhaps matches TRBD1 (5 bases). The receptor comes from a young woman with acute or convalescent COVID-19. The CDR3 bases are TGTGCCTGGAGTGTACAGGAAGGGAAGCAGTACTTC. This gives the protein CAWSVQEGKQYF.